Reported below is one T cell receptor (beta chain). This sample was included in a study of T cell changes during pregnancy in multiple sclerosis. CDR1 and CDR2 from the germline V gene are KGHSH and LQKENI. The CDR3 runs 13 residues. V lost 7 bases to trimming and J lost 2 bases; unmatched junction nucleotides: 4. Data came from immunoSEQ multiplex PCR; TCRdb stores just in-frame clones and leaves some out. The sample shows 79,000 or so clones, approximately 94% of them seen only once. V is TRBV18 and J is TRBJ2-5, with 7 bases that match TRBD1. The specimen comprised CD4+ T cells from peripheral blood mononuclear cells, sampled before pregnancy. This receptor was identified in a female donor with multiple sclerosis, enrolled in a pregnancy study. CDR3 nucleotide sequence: TGTGCCAGCTTCCGGGACAGACAAGAGACCCAGTACTTC. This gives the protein CASFRDRQETQYF.